The 12 T cell receptor beta chains listed next were all sequenced from one sample in a study of sequential checkpoint blockade in melanoma. TCRdb keeps only in-frame clones here, not all; method: immunoSEQ multiplex PCR. The sample holds roughly 23,000 clones, roughly 80% seen once. Treatment given: randomized to nivolumab then ipilimumab (arm A) or the reverse (arm B). Here the sequenced sample was CD8+ T cells sorted from blood (inferred from file names), taken from a patient given nivolumab and ipilimumab in sequence. These receptors all stem from a human donor with melanoma.

V gene TRBV7-9 combines with J gene TRBJ1-1, with D unresolved. The V and J ends lost 4 bases and 6 bases respectively, with 15 bases between them. The CDR3 has 14 amino acids. The germline V gene has CDR1 SEHNR and CDR2 FQNEAQ (reference sequence). Here the CDR3 DNA reads TGTGCCAGCAGCTCCACTTCAAGGCGGGCTGAAGCTTTCTTT. Translating it yields CASSSTSRRAEAFF.

This clone appeared a single time. V is TRBV6-1 and J is TRBJ1-6; 7 positions agree with TRBD1. The V gene's germline CDR1 is MNHNS and CDR2 SASEGT. Germline trimming cut 3 bases from V and 3 bases from J; bases unmatched to any gene: 5. The CDR3 is 16 amino acids. CDR3 residues: CASSDLGTVYNSPLHF. CDR3 sequence (DNA): TGTGCCAGCAGTGACCTTGGGACAGTCTATAATTCACCCCTCCACTTT.

This chain joins TRBV2 and TRBJ1-1, with 8 bases fitting TRBD1. CDR1 SNHLY and CDR2 FYNNEI come from the germline V gene. This CDR3 comprises 14 residues. V dropped 6 bases and J dropped 4; count of bases not matched to a gene: 7. The CDR3 here is CASRVTGAVTEAFF. CDR3 in DNA: TGTGCCAGCAGGGTGACAGGGGCTGTCACTGAAGCTTTCTTT.

The V gene is TRBV28, the J gene TRBJ2-7; TRBD1 is a possible D gene (6 bases). V dropped 7 bases and J dropped 2 bases, with 12 bases sitting between them. Germline values: CDR1 MDHEN, CDR2 SYDVKM. The CDR3 is 13 residues long. DNA for the CDR3: TGTGCCAGCAATATGAGGGGGACCTACGAGCAGTACTTC. Protein: CASNMRGTYEQYF.

The V and J genes are TRBV25-1 and TRBJ1-1, with 8 bases that match TRBD1. The CDR3 sequence is 16 residues long. The germline V gene has CDR1 MGHDK and CDR2 SYGVNS. Losses at the gene ends were 8 bases for V and 0 bases for J; bases not matched to a gene: 11. The CDR3 nucleotides read TGTGCCAGCCCCTCCGACAGGGGAGAACTGAACACTGAAGCTTTCTTT. Translation: CASPSDRGELNTEAFF.

The chain joins TRBV4-3 to TRBJ2-6; 9 nucleotides match TRBD2. V lost 5 bases to trimming and J lost 1 base; unmatched junction nucleotides: 6. Per germline, CDR1 LGHNA and CDR2 YSLEER. The CDR3 length is 17 residues. CDR3 sequence (DNA): TGCGCCAGCAGCTTTAGCGGGGGAAGGTCTGGGGCCAACGTCCTGACTTTC. Residues: CASSFSGGRSGANVLTF.

The chain is built from TRBV5-4 and TRBJ1-1; 8 nucleotides line up with TRBD1. Per germline, CDR1 SGHNT and CDR2 YYREEE (reference sequence). V lost 2 bases and J lost 5; bases outside the gene matches: 2. The CDR3 spans 13 residues. The CDR3 DNA reads TGTGCCAGCAGCTTTACAGGGGGAACTGAAGCTTTCTTT. Its translation is CASSFTGGTEAFF.

The chain uses TRBV28 and TRBJ2-7, with D maybe TRBD1 (5 bases). This CDR3 spans 14 amino acids. The germline gives CDR1 MDHEN, CDR2 SYDVKM. Trimming removed 4 bases at V and 2 bases at J, with 12 bases between. Here the CDR3 DNA reads TGTGCCAGCAGTTCTACAGGAGACACCTACGAGCAGTACTTC. Translation gives CASSSTGDTYEQYF.

The V call is TRBV7-8, the J call TRBJ2-7, with D possibly being TRBD1 (5 bases). Germline lookup yields CDR1 SGHVS and CDR2 FQNEAQ. This CDR3 region has 12 residues. The V and J ends lost 5 bases and 12 bases respectively, with 17 bases between them. In DNA form, the CDR3 reads TGTGCCAGCAGCCTTGGGGCGCTGCATCGGTACTTC. This translates into CASSLGALHRYF. The full variable domain, completed using reference TRBV7-8 and TRBJ2-7, is GAGVSQSPRYKVAKRGQDVALRCDPISGHVSLFWYQQALGQGPEFLTYFQNEAQLDKSGLPSDRFFAERPEGSVSTLKIQRTQQEDSAVYLCASSLGALHRYFGPGTRLTVT.

The J gene is TRBJ2-1, the V gene TRBV6-7; 11 nucleotides line up with TRBD2. TRBV6-7 falls under the ORF class, with uncertain function. The V gene end was trimmed by 4 bases and the J gene end by 2 bases; junction bases not matched to a gene: 1. The CDR3 runs to 15 residues. CDR3: CASSSLAGAYNEQFF. Written as DNA, the CDR3 is TGTGCCAGCAGTTCACTAGCGGGGGCCTACAATGAGCAGTTCTTC.

This chain joins TRBV4-3 and TRBJ2-1; 8 bases are shared with TRBD2. CDR1 is LGHNA, CDR2 YSLEER, per germline. The CDR3 consists of 17 residues. V was clipped by 1 base and J by 3 bases; unmatched bases: 8. The chain's CDR3 is CASSQGVGGGYYNEQFF. The DNA for the CDR3 is TGCGCCAGCAGCCAAGGGGTAGGCGGGGGGTACTACAATGAGCAGTTCTTC.

The chain joins TRBV5-6 to TRBJ2-7, with 7 bases aligning to TRBD2. Germline V gene lookup returns CDR1 SGHDT and CDR2 YYEEEE. The CDR3 spans 17 residues. The ends lost 4 bases at V and 1 base at J; junction bases unmatched: 14. CDR3 amino acids: CASSPGPAGGKSYEQYF. The CDR3 DNA reads as TGTGCCAGCAGCCCGGGACCTGCCGGGGGGAAATCCTACGAGCAGTACTTC.